This T cell receptor beta chain is drawn from a study of T-cell memory formation after mild COVID-19. The overall study: TCR clusters largely stayed donor specific. Study-wide results and limits: CD4+ contracting clones were found mainly in CM and EM, and CD8+ ones in EMRA. Among clones peaking at day 37 in the second wave, SARS-CoV-2 specificity remained unconfirmed.

The CDR3 is 13 residues long. The germline V gene has CDR1 MNHNS and CDR2 SASEGT. The trim removed 8 bases at V and 1 base at J, leaving 2 bases unmatched. UMIs and sample barcodes were carried by the TCR alpha and TCR beta cDNA libraries that 5'RACE produced using constant-segment primers. MiXCR was run by TCRdb on the 5' RACE reads, yielding one entry per CDR3 protein. Here the sample spans some 300,000 distinct CDR3 sequences, less than 25% being singletons. Turning to this clonotype: Its specificity is not known.

The J gene is TRBJ1-1, the V gene TRBV6-1; 9 bases fit TRBD1. The TCR originated in a man aged 18 to 30 who had mild COVID-19 (a few samples of this study predate the infection). Cell type and time point are not known. The source material was PBMCs or a T cell subset sorted from them (not recorded which). In nucleotides, the CDR3 is TGTGCCAGCTCGGACAGGGGGAACACTGAAGCTTTCTTT. This sequence encodes CASSDRGNTEAFF.